The entry below describes one T cell receptor (beta chain). What it recognizes is unknown. Time point in this sample: week 11, during vaccination. It was 300 ug of mutant IDH1 20-mer peptide that made up each vaccine dose, given with topical imiquimod. Every donor had a new WHO grade 3 or 4 astrocytoma that was IDH1-mutant, with loss of nuclear ATRX. Germline trimming cut 0 bases from V and 4 bases from J; bases unmatched to any gene: 6. The CDR3 is 15 amino acids. Germline V gene lookup returns CDR1 SGHKS and CDR2 YYEKEE (reference sequence). This sample is part of a study of a mutant IDH1 vaccine in newly diagnosed glioma. Background on the study: The initiation of vaccination occurred 4-6 weeks after radiotherapy alone, or with temozolomide cycles. Treated individuals were 62.5% male and approximately 40% female, averaging roughly 44 years of age.

TCRdb's copy holds only in-frame clones and misses some; the assay was immunoSEQ multiplex PCR. The repertoire has under 35,000 clones, 90% of them found once; the top ten carry around 21%. Whole-study findings and limits: Most patients, 85% to 95%, showed vaccine-induced immune responses.

Source: PBMCs, taken from a glioma patient whose treatment included an IDH1 peptide vaccine. The J gene is TRBJ1-2, the V gene TRBV5-5, with TRBD1 matching 7 bases. The receptor was isolated from a man between 18 and 29 years old with glioma. CDR3 sequence (DNA): TGTGCCAGCAGCTTGGGTACGGGACAGACCTATGGCTACACCTTC. Translated: CASSLGTGQTYGYTF.